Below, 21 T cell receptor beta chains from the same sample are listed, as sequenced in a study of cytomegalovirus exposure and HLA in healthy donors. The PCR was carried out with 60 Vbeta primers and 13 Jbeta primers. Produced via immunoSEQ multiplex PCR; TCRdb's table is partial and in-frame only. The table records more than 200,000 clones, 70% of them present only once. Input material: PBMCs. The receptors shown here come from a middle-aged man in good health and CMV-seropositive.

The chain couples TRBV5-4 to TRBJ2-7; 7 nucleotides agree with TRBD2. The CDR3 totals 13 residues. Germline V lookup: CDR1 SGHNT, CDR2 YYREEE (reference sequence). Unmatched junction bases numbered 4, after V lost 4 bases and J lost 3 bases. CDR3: CASSETSDYEQYF. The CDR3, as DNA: TGTGCCAGCAGCGAAACTAGCGACTACGAGCAGTACTTC.

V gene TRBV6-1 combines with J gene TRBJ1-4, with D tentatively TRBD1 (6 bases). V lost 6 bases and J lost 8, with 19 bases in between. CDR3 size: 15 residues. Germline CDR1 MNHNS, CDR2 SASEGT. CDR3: CASSVEQGLGEKLFF. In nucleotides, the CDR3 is TGTGCCAGCAGCGTTGAACAGGGTTTAGGGGAAAAACTGTTTTTT.

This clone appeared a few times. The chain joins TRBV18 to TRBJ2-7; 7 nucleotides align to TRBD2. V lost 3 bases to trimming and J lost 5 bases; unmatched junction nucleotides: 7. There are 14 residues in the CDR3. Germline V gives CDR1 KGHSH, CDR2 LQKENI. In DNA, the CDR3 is TGTGCCAGCTCACCCGCGGGACTATTTAACGAGCAGTACTTC. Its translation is CASSPAGLFNEQYF.

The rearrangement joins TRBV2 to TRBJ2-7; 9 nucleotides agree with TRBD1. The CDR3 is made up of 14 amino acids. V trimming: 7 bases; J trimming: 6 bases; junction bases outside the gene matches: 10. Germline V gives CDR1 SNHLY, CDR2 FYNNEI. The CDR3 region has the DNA TGTGCCAGCAAACCGGGACAGGGAAGGTCCGAGCAGTACTTC. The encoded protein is CASKPGQGRSEQYF.

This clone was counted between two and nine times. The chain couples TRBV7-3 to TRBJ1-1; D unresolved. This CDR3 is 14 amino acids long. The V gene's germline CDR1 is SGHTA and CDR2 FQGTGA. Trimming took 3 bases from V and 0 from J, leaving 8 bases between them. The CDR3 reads CASSFPQLNTEAFF. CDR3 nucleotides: TGTGCCAGCAGCTTTCCACAGCTGAACACTGAAGCTTTCTTT.

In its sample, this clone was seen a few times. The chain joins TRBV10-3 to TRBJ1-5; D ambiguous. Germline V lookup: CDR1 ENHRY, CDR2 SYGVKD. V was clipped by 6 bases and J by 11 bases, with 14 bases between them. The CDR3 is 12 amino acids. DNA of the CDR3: TGTGCCATCAGCGAGGACCGGAGGGCCCAGCATTTT. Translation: CAISEDRRAQHF.

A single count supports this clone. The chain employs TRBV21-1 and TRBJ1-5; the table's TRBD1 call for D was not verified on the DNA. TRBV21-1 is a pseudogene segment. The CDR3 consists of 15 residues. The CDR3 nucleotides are TGTGCCAGCAAGTCGTGGGTCAGGATCGGTCAGCCCCAGCATTTT. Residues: CASKSWVRIGQPQHF.

The CDR3 reads CAISQEGQGDTEAFF. The CDR3, as DNA: TGTGCCATCTCTCAAGAGGGACAGGGAGACACTGAAGCTTTCTTT. The V and J genes are TRBV10-3 and TRBJ1-1; TRBD1 aligns across 9 bases. From germline, CDR1 is ENHRY and CDR2 SYGVKD. The V gene end was trimmed by 8 bases and the J gene end by 3 bases; junction bases not matched to a gene: 10. The CDR3 has 15 amino acids.

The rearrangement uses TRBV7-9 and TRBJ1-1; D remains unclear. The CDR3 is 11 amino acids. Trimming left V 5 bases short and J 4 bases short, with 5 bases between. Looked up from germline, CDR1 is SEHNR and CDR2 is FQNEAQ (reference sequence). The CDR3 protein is CASSQSTEAFF. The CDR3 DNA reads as TGTGCCAGCAGCCAATCCACTGAAGCTTTCTTT.

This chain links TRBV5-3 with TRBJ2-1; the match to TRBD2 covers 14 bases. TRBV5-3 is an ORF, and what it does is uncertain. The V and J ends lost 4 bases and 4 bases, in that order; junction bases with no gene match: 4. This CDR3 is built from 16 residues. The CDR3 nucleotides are TGTGCCAGAAGCATCAGACTAGCGGGGGGGTACAATGAGCAGTTCTTC. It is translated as CARSIRLAGGYNEQFF.

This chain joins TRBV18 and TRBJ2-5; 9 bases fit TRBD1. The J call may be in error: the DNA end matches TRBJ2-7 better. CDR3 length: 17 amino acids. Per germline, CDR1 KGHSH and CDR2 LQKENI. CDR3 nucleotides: TGTGCCAGCTCACCTTTAGCTCCGGGACAGGGTTCCTACGAGCAGTACTTC. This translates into CASSPLAPGQGSYEQYF.

As DNA, the CDR3 is TGTGCTAGTGGTTTGGGACAGGGTGCTAATGAAAAACTGTTTTTT. As protein: CASGLGQGANEKLFF. The chain joins TRBV12-5 to TRBJ1-4; 7 bases match TRBD1. Germline trimming cut 1 base from V and 3 bases from J; bases unmatched to any gene: 2. The V gene's germline CDR1 is LGHNT and CDR2 FRNRAP. The CDR3 totals 15 residues.

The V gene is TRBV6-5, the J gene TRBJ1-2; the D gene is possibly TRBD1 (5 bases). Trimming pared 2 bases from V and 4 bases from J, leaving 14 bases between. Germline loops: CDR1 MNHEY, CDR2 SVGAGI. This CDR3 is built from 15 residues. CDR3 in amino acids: CASSYISGVAYGYTF. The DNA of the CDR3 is TGTGCCAGCAGTTACATTTCGGGGGTAGCCTATGGCTACACCTTC.

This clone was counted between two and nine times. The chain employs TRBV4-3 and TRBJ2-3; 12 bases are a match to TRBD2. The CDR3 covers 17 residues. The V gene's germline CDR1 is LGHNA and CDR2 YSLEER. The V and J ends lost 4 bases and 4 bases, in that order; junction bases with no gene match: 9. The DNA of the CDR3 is TGCGCCAGCAGCCGAACTAGCGGGGGGACCTCCTCAGATACGCAGTATTTT. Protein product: CASSRTSGGTSSDTQYF.

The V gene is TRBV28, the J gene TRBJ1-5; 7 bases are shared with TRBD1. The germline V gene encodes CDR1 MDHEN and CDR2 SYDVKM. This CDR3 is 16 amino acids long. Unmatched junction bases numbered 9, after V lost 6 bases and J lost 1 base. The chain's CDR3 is CASRTQGGVSNQPQHF. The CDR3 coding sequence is TGTGCCAGCAGAACCCAGGGGGGTGTGAGCAATCAGCCCCAGCATTTT. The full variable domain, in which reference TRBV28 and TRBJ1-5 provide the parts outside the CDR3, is DVKVTQSSRYLVKRTGEKVFLECVQDMDHENMFWYRQDPGLGLRLIYFSYDVKMKEKGDIPEGYSVSREKKERFSLILESASTNQTSMYLCASRTQGGVSNQPQHFGDGTRLSIL.

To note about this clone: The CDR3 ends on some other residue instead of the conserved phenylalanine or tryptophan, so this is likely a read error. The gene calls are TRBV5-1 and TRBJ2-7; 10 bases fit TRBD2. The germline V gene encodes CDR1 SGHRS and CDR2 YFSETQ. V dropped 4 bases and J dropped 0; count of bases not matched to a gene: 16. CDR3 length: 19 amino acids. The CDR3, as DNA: TGCGCCAGCAGCCCCGGGACAGGTAAACTAGCGGGGAGCTCCTACGAGCAGTACCTC. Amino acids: CASSPGTGKLAGSSYEQYL.

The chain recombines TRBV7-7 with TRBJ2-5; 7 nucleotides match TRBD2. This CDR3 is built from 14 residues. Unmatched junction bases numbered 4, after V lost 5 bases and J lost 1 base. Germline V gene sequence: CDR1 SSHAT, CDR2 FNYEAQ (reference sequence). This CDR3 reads CASSRDYGQETQYF. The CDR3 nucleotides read TGTGCCAGCAGCCGGGACTATGGCCAAGAGACCCAGTACTTC. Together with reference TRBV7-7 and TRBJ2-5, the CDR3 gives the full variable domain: GAGVSQSPRYKVTKRGQDVTLRCDPISSHATLYWYQQALGQGPEFLTYFNYEAQPDKSGLPSDRFSAERPEGSISTLTIQRTEQRDSAMYRCASSRDYGQETQYFGPGTRLLVL.

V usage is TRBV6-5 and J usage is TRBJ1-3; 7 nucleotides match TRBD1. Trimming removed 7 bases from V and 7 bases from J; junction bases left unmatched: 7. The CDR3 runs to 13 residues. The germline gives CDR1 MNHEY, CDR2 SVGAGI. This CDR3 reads CASMRQGSNTIYF. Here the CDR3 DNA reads TGTGCCAGCATGCGACAGGGCTCTAACACCATATATTTT.

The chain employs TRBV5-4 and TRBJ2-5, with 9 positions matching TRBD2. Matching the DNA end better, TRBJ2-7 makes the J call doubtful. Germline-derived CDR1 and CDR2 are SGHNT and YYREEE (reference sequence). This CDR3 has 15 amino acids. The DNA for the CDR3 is TGTGCCAGCAGCCGATGGGAGCGGGGGGCCTACGAGCAGTACTTC. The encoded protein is CASSRWERGAYEQYF.

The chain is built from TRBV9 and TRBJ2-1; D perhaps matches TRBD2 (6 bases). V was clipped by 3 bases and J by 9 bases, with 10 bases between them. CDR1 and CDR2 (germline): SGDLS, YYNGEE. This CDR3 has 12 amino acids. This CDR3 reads CASSGTSLEQFF. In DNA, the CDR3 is TGTGCCAGCAGCGGTACTAGCCTTGAGCAGTTCTTC.

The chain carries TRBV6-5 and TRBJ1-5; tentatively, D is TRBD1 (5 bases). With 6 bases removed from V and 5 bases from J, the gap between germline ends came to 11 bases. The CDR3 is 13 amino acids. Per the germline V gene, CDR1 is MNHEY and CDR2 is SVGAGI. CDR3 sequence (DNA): TGTGCCAGCAGACAGGCGGGGTATCAGCCCCAGCATTTT. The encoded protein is CASRQAGYQPQHF.